This TCR beta chain was captured in a study of T cell therapy after organ transplantation. A word on this clone: The antigen remains unidentified.

These patients had received solid-organ transplants and had drug-resistant or recurrent cytomegalovirus. Study-wide results and limits: Post-therapy CD8 clonality change correlated inversely with pretherapy clonality. Endogenous clonotypes not in therapy products appeared after therapy alongside transferred ones.

Repertoires were generated with immunoSEQ multiplex PCR, while TCRdb's copy carries only in-frame clones and drops some. The profile shows some 47,000 clones, 85% to 95% of them singletons. This clonotype originated in a human patient who had received a solid organ transplant and had CMV disease. This material consisted of CD8+ T cells from blood, taken before autologous CMV-specific T cell therapy.

Here the CDR3 reads CASSGLAPEAFF. CDR3 sequence (DNA): TGTGCCAGCAGTGGGCTAGCCCCTGAAGCTTTCTTT. The genes are TRBV6-1 and TRBJ1-1; D not certain. The CDR3 has 12 amino acids. From germline, CDR1 is MNHNS and CDR2 SASEGT. Trimming left V 4 bases short and J 6 bases short, with 9 bases between.